This TCR beta chain was documented in a study of low-dose radiotherapy and immunotherapy resistance in tumors. About the research overall: Intravenously given cyclophosphamide 200 mg/m2 followed a two-week schedule that placed each dose one day before radiation and immunotherapy.

First-strand cDNA used TRAV- and TRBV-specific primers, covering alpha and beta chains. Amplification, which lasted 20 to 25 PCR cycles, used a constant-region primer and V-primer adapter to amplify TCRs. mRNA isolates were amplified via in vitro transcription. Each CDR3 protein gets one entry after TCRdb re-called the reads with MiXCR. This sample has tens of thousands of distinct CDR3 sequences, with 20% to 25% found just once. Sample time point: before trial treatment. Trimming took 2 bases from V and 5 from J; bases not matched to a gene: 8. The CDR3 totals 16 residues. Germline CDR1 KGHSH, CDR2 LQKENI. Many counts were recorded for this clonotype.

Sequenced here: PBMCs, sampled before treatment. The chain combines TRBV18 with TRBJ2-1; 8 nucleotides line up with TRBD1. This TCR was recovered from a male donor with prostate cancer. CDR3 nucleotide sequence: TGTGCCAGCTCACCAGGGACAGGCATATACCACAATGAGCAGTTCTTC. Amino acids: CASSPGTGIYHNEQFF.